This section outlines one T cell receptor beta chain sequence together with its context. Its target antigen remains unknown. No much larger clone is present one base from it, and per-base qualities are unavailable. This record comes from a study of blood T cell repertoires in COVID-19 (dated by TCRdb to the early 2020s). Regarding the research as a whole: Samples covering the acute and convalescent phases of COVID-19 were provided by collaborators in the United States, Italy and Spain. A freely available public database, intended as a resource for researchers studying the immune response to SARS-CoV-2, is where the repertoires were released. Nearly every sample came with metadata listing a de-identified subject ID, COVID-19 status, age in years and sex. The prospective study material was composed of cDNA or gDNA derived from T cells, B-cell-depleted T cells, or PBMCs. Subjects who had been exposed to COVID-19, were actively infected with it, or had recovered from it provided the deeply sampled blood TCRbeta repertoires that made up the dataset. The samples were drawn from two sources: the first 160 participants of the ongoing ImmuneRACE study, and 950 to 1,500 subjects contributed by 6 global collaborators. Where HLA class I and class II types were available, the types were taken from metadata supplied by the sample provider, not from assay-based typing. Study-wide findings and limitations: How much clinical and demographic metadata was included differed by source and by participant, and the metadata was provided uncurated.

TCRbeta CDR3 regions were amplified from genomic DNA by means of the immunoSEQ Assay, a bias-controlled multiplex PCR. The authors processed their data as follows. The number of nucleated cells in each sample was estimated from the amplification of reference gene primers within the assay. To quantify the absolute abundance of each unique TCRbeta CDR3 rearrangement, sequence reads were collapsed and filtered. For each sample, productive Simpson clonality was calculated as the square root of Simpson's diversity index over productive rearrangements. The source is immuneACCESS, and TCRdb retained only in-frame sequences with V and J called. Part of the clones is not carried over; for the studies checked, unresolved V genes explain less than half of this, and the remainder is unexplained. For V, J and clone size, that table is used; D and trimming come from the DNA. The sample records about 100,000 clones, 80% of which are singletons. The top ten clones comprise approximately 29% of the sample.

Whole blood was collected in K2EDTA tubes by collaborating institutions according to the institutions' own protocols. Collaborator samples were shipped for TCRbeta analysis as frozen whole blood, isolated PBMCs, or DNA extracted from either sample type. Counted from cysteine to phenylalanine, this CDR3 has 15 amino acids. The sequence is cut down to CDR3 DNA, 45 bases in frame from base 1. The germline V gene encodes CDR1 SNHLY and CDR2 FYNNEI. V loses 6 bases of germline sequence and J loses 4 bases, and the interval between the two ends is 19 bases. The sequence joins TRBV2 to TRBJ2-7; the D gene is possibly TRBD2, with 6 bases matching. Sequencing used peripheral blood. The source is an older man with active or convalescent COVID-19. The sequenced DNA is TGTGCCAGCAGCGCCGCCGGGACTCTTCGTTACGAGCAGTACTTC. This translates into CASSAAGTLRYEQYF. Reference TRBV2 and TRBJ2-7 genes cover what lies past the CDR3, so the full variable domain is EPEVTQTPSHQVTQMGQEVILRCVPISNHLYFYWYRQILGQKVEFLVSFYNNEISEKSEIFDDQFSVERPDGSNFTLKIRSTKLEDSAMYFCASSAAGTLRYEQYFGPGTRLTVT.